These T cell receptor beta chains were read from a single sample in a study of cytomegalovirus exposure and HLA in healthy donors. Using immunoSEQ multiplex PCR, the repertoire was profiled, and TCRdb retains in-frame clones only, with some absent. The sample yields about 160,000 clones, under 80% seen once. The sequenced material came from PBMCs. These receptors came from a woman in her twenties or thirties in good health and CMV-seronegative. CDR3s include the opening cysteine and the closing phenylalanine or tryptophan. Each record gives: J gene, V gene, clone size, D gene, CDR3 DNA, CDR3 protein. A D gene is named only where the DNA matches it firmly. Not every row has a clone size; where given, it reads once, few, many or a size class.

j_call: TRBJ1-2
v_call: TRBV6-5
clone_size: -
d_call: TRBD1
cdr3_nt: TGTGCCAGCATGGACAGGGGGCGGGATGGCTACACCTTC
cdr3_aa: CASMDRGRDGYTF

j_call: TRBJ2-5
v_call: TRBV5-1
clone_size: -
d_call: -
cdr3_nt: TGCGCCAGCAGCTTGGACTCCCAGGGGACCCAGTACTTC
cdr3_aa: CASSLDSQGTQYF

j_call: TRBJ2-7
v_call: TRBV28
clone_size: -
d_call: TRBD1
cdr3_nt: TGTGCCAGCAGTTTCCGAGGACAGGATTCCTACGAGCAGTACTTC
cdr3_aa: CASSFRGQDSYEQYF

j_call: TRBJ2-6
v_call: TRBV6-1
clone_size: -
d_call: TRBD1
cdr3_nt: TGTGCCAGCAGTGTTCTGGGACAGGGAGCCTCTGGGGCCAACGTCCTGACTTTC
cdr3_aa: CASSVLGQGASGANVLTF

j_call: TRBJ1-2
v_call: TRBV9
clone_size: once
d_call: -
cdr3_nt: TGTGCCAGCAGCGCCCCAGGCTATGGCTACACCTTC
cdr3_aa: CASSAPGYGYTF

j_call: TRBJ2-5
v_call: TRBV25-1
clone_size: -
d_call: -
cdr3_nt: TGTGCCAGCAGTCCTGGAGGCGGGGTTCAAGAGACCCAGTACTTC
cdr3_aa: CASSPGGGVQETQYF

j_call: TRBJ2-6
v_call: TRBV6-5
clone_size: -
d_call: -
cdr3_nt: TGTGCCAGCAGTTACGGGAGCTCTGGGGCCAACGTCCTGACTTTC
cdr3_aa: CASSYGSSGANVLTF

j_call: TRBJ1-5
v_call: TRBV6-1
clone_size: -
d_call: -
cdr3_nt: TGTGCCAGCAGTCCCTACAGGGAAGGGGATCAGCCCCAGCATTTT
cdr3_aa: CASSPYREGDQPQHF

j_call: TRBJ2-5
v_call: TRBV10-3
clone_size: -
d_call: -
cdr3_nt: TGTGCCACCCAGATCGCTAGCACGGAGACCCAGTACTTC
cdr3_aa: CATQIASTETQYF

j_call: TRBJ1-4
v_call: TRBV5-6
clone_size: -
d_call: TRBD1
cdr3_nt: TGTGCCAGCAGCTGGGGGACAGTGGATGAAAAACTGTTTTTT
cdr3_aa: CASSWGTVDEKLFF

j_call: TRBJ2-7
v_call: TRBV5-3
clone_size: -
d_call: TRBD1
cdr3_nt: TGTGCCAGAAGTCACGGACAGGGGTACTACGAGCAGTACTTC
cdr3_aa: CARSHGQGYYEQYF

j_call: TRBJ2-2
v_call: TRBV4-1
clone_size: -
d_call: TRBD1
cdr3_nt: TGCGCCAGCAGCCACCCTGGGACAGGGAGGAACACCGGGGAGCTGTTTTTT
cdr3_aa: CASSHPGTGRNTGELFF

j_call: TRBJ2-1
v_call: TRBV19
clone_size: -
d_call: TRBD2
cdr3_nt: TGTGCCAGTAGTGAGTGGGAGGGGAACAATGAGCAGTTCTTC
cdr3_aa: CASSEWEGNNEQFF

j_call: TRBJ1-1
v_call: TRBV29-1
clone_size: few
d_call: -
cdr3_nt: TGCAGCGTTGCGGGGGGGATGAACACTGAAGCTTTCTTT
cdr3_aa: CSVAGGMNTEAFF

j_call: TRBJ1-3
v_call: TRBV19
clone_size: few
d_call: -
cdr3_nt: TGTGCCAGTAGTCCGAAGGGGACAACCCGATACACCATATATTTT
cdr3_aa: CASSPKGTTRYTIYF

j_call: TRBJ2-7
v_call: TRBV7-2
clone_size: -
d_call: -
cdr3_nt: TGTGCCAGCAGCTTAATCCCCCCAAGTCACAGGGTCGTCGAGCAGTACTTC
cdr3_aa: CASSLIPPSHRVVEQYF

j_call: TRBJ1-1
v_call: TRBV29-1
clone_size: -
d_call: -
cdr3_nt: TGCAGCGTTAACCGGGACAAAGACACTGAAGCTTTCTTT
cdr3_aa: CSVNRDKDTEAFF

j_call: TRBJ2-1
v_call: TRBV6-4
clone_size: -
d_call: TRBD2
cdr3_nt: TGTGCCAGCAGCCGGGGGGGCGATAGTGTTGAGCAGTTCTTC
cdr3_aa: CASSRGGDSVEQFF

j_call: TRBJ1-2
v_call: TRBV5-5
clone_size: -
d_call: TRBD1
cdr3_nt: TGTGCCAGCAGCTTGTCAGGGGGGACCTATGGCTACACCTTC
cdr3_aa: CASSLSGGTYGYTF

j_call: TRBJ2-1
v_call: TRBV4-2
clone_size: -
d_call: -
cdr3_nt: TGTGCCAGCAGCCAACGGACCCCGGGGGTCTCCTACAATGAGCAGTTCTTC
cdr3_aa: CASSQRTPGVSYNEQFF

j_call: TRBJ2-1
v_call: TRBV4-2
clone_size: -
d_call: TRBD2
cdr3_nt: TGTGCCAGCAGCCAAGTATCAGCGGGGGGTAATGAGCAGTTCTTC
cdr3_aa: CASSQVSAGGNEQFF

j_call: TRBJ1-5
v_call: TRBV4-2
clone_size: -
d_call: -
cdr3_nt: TGTGCCAGCAGCCAAGAAACGGGGGGAGGAAATCAGCCCCAGCATTTT
cdr3_aa: CASSQETGGGNQPQHF

j_call: TRBJ2-7
v_call: TRBV2
clone_size: -
d_call: TRBD2
cdr3_nt: TGTGCCAGCAGTGATCCGGGGGGGAGCTACGAGCAGTACTTC
cdr3_aa: CASSDPGGSYEQYF

j_call: TRBJ1-2
v_call: TRBV11-2
clone_size: once
d_call: -
cdr3_nt: TGTGCCAGCAGCTTAACCCCGGCAGGAGGGACTGGCTACACCTTC
cdr3_aa: CASSLTPAGGTGYTF

j_call: TRBJ2-5
v_call: TRBV19
clone_size: -
d_call: TRBD2
cdr3_nt: TGTGCCAGTAAGACAATAGGACTAGCGGGGGGAGAGACCCAGTACTTC
cdr3_aa: CASKTIGLAGGETQYF

j_call: TRBJ1-2
v_call: TRBV29-1
clone_size: -
d_call: -
cdr3_nt: TGCAGCGTTGGCAGGGCCAACTATGGCTACACCTTC
cdr3_aa: CSVGRANYGYTF

j_call: TRBJ1-4
v_call: TRBV5-4
clone_size: -
d_call: -
cdr3_nt: TGTGCCAGCAGCTCCGGACTCCGGGGGGCTAATGAAAAACTGTTTTTT
cdr3_aa: CASSSGLRGANEKLFF

j_call: TRBJ1-4
v_call: TRBV6-6
clone_size: -
d_call: -
cdr3_nt: TGTGCCAGCAGTTACTCGATGGGGGGGAATGAAAAACTGTTTTTT
cdr3_aa: CASSYSMGGNEKLFF

j_call: TRBJ1-2
v_call: TRBV5-1
clone_size: -
d_call: TRBD1
cdr3_nt: TGCGCCAGCAGCTCCCGAGGACAGGGGGCTTTTGGCTACACCTTC
cdr3_aa: CASSSRGQGAFGYTF

j_call: TRBJ2-6
v_call: TRBV4-1
clone_size: few
d_call: -
cdr3_nt: TGCGCCAGCAGCCCGACAGTAATCTCTGGGGCCAACGTCCTGACTTTC
cdr3_aa: CASSPTVISGANVLTF

j_call: TRBJ1-1
v_call: TRBV7-2
clone_size: few
d_call: TRBD1
cdr3_nt: TGTGCCAGCAGCCCCTCGGGACAGGAGGTATTACAAGCTTTCTTT
cdr3_aa: CASSPSGQEVLQAFF

j_call: TRBJ1-2
v_call: TRBV7-6
clone_size: -
d_call: TRBD1
cdr3_nt: TGTGCCAGCAGCTTAGGGGCCACAGGGGACTATGGCTACACCTTC
cdr3_aa: CASSLGATGDYGYTF

j_call: TRBJ2-5
v_call: TRBV6-1
clone_size: -
d_call: -
cdr3_nt: TGTGCCAGCAGAATAGACTCGGGACAAGAGACCCAGTACTTC
cdr3_aa: CASRIDSGQETQYF

j_call: TRBJ1-1
v_call: TRBV7-2
clone_size: -
d_call: TRBD1
cdr3_nt: TGTGCCAGCAGCCTGGACAGGGAGATAGCTTTCTTT
cdr3_aa: CASSLDREIAFF

j_call: TRBJ2-7
v_call: TRBV30
clone_size: -
d_call: TRBD2
cdr3_nt: TGTGCCTGGAGTCGAGCCACTAGCGGGGGATACGAGCAGTACTTC
cdr3_aa: CAWSRATSGGYEQYF

j_call: TRBJ1-6
v_call: TRBV27
clone_size: few
d_call: -
cdr3_nt: TGTGCCAGCAGTTTCAGGAATTCACCCCTCCACTTT
cdr3_aa: CASSFRNSPLHF

j_call: TRBJ1-2
v_call: TRBV7-9
clone_size: -
d_call: -
cdr3_nt: TGTGCCAGCAGCTTTAGGGGAAATCATGGCTACACCTTC
cdr3_aa: CASSFRGNHGYTF

j_call: TRBJ2-1
v_call: TRBV2
clone_size: few
d_call: TRBD1
cdr3_nt: TGTGCCAGCAGATGGGACAGGGCATACTACAATGAGCAGTTCTTC
cdr3_aa: CASRWDRAYYNEQFF

j_call: TRBJ1-1
v_call: TRBV11-2
clone_size: once
d_call: TRBD1
cdr3_nt: TGTGCCAGCAGCTTATGGACAGGTTGGGGGGCTGAAGCTTTCTTT
cdr3_aa: CASSLWTGWGAEAFF

j_call: TRBJ2-3
v_call: TRBV4-1
clone_size: -
d_call: -
cdr3_nt: TGCGCCAGCAGCCCCGCTGGTCGAGCAGATACGCAGTATTTT
cdr3_aa: CASSPAGRADTQYF

j_call: TRBJ2-1
v_call: TRBV5-1
clone_size: -
d_call: -
cdr3_nt: TGCGCCAGCAGCGCCTGGCCCGGGACATTCTCTTACAATGAGCAGTTCTTC
cdr3_aa: CASSAWPGTFSYNEQFF

j_call: TRBJ2-5
v_call: TRBV7-2
clone_size: -
d_call: TRBD2
cdr3_nt: TGTGCCAGCAGCTTAGGCGGTAGCGGGTGGGGTAACTTC
cdr3_aa: CASSLGGSGWGNF

j_call: TRBJ1-5
v_call: TRBV6-5
clone_size: -
d_call: TRBD1
cdr3_nt: TGTGCCAGCACCTGGGGACAGAATCAGCCCCAGCATTTT
cdr3_aa: CASTWGQNQPQHF

j_call: TRBJ1-6
v_call: TRBV19
clone_size: -
d_call: -
cdr3_nt: TGTGCCAGTACCCCGGGTGGAACAAGGAATTCACCCCTCCACTTT
cdr3_aa: CASTPGGTRNSPLHF

j_call: TRBJ2-2
v_call: TRBV10-3
clone_size: once
d_call: -
cdr3_nt: TGTGCCGCCACGGGGAAGCCTAACACCGGGGAGCTGTTTTTT
cdr3_aa: CAATGKPNTGELFF

j_call: TRBJ2-7
v_call: TRBV29-1
clone_size: -
d_call: TRBD2
cdr3_nt: TGCAGCGTTGAAGAACTAGCGGGGTACGAGCAGTACTTC
cdr3_aa: CSVEELAGYEQYF

j_call: TRBJ1-5
v_call: TRBV2
clone_size: once
d_call: -
cdr3_nt: TGTGCCAGCATACGAGAACAGGGAGAAAATCAGCCCCAGCATTTT
cdr3_aa: CASIREQGENQPQHF